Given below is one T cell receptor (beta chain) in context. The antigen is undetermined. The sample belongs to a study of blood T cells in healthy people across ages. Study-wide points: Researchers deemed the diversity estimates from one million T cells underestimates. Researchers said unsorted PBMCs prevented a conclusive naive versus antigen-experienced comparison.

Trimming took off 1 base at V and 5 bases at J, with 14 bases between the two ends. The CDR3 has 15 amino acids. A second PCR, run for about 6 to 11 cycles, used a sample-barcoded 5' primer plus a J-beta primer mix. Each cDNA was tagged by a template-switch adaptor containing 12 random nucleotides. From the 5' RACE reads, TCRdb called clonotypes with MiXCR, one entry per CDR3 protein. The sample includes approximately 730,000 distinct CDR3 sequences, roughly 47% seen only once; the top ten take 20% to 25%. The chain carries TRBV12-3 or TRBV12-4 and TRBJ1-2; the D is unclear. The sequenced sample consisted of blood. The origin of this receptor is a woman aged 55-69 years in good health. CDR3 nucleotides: TGTGCCAGCAGTTTAGGTCGCGGATTTGAGTATGGCTACACCTTC. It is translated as CASSLGRGFEYGYTF.